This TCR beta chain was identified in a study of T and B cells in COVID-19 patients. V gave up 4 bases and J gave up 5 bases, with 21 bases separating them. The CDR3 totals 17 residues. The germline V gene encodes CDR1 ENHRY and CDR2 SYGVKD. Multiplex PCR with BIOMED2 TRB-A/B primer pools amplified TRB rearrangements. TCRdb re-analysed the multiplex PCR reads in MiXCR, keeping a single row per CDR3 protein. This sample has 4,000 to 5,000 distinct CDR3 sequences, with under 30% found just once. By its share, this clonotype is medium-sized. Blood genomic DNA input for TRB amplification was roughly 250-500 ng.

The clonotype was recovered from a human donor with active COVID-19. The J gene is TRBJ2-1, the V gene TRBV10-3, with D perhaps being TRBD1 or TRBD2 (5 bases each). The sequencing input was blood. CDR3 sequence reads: CAISGGVVSSGNNEQFF. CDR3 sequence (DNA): TGTGCCATCAGTGGAGGGGTGGTTTCCAGCGGCAACAATGAGCAGTTCTTC.